These 30 T cell receptor beta chains originate from one sample sequenced in a study of CD8+CD57+ T cells in acquired aplastic anemia. Genomic DNA, serving as template, underwent TCR beta VDJ and CDR3 profiling. TCRdb passed the reads through MiXCR, listing each CDR3 protein once. Of 90,000 to 150,000 distinct CDR3 sequences listed, under 60% were seen once; the top ten hold roughly 32%. CD8+CD57+ cell expansion, shown by flow cytometry, had occurred in the patients selected for sequencing. The sample comprised sorted CD4+, CD8+, or CD8+CD57+ T cells (not recorded which) from PBMCs. Receptor source: a human donor with aplastic anemia.

V and J are TRBV5-1 and TRBJ1-3; no reliable D call. Germline assignment: CDR1 SGHRS and CDR2 YFSETQ. V gave up 2 bases and J gave up 0 bases, with 9 bases separating them. The CDR3 loop spans 15 amino acids. The CDR3 nucleotides are TGCGCCAGCAGCTTCTCCCATGCCTCTGGAAACACCATATATTTT. Its protein is CASSFSHASGNTIYF.

The chain combines TRBV25-1 with TRBJ1-2; D unclear. CDR1 is MGHDK and CDR2 is SYGVNS in the germline V gene. The V end was cut by 0 bases, the J end by 8 bases, with 28 bases between. There are 19 residues in the CDR3. CDR3 nucleotide sequence: TGTGCCAGCAGTGAATATCGTTCGGCGGACTGGGCTTCCACGCACGGCTACACCTTC. Its protein is CASSEYRSADWASTHGYTF.

The CDR3 is CSAKNRGGGETQYF. In nucleotides, the CDR3 is TGCAGTGCTAAGAACAGGGGGGGAGGAGAGACCCAGTACTTC. The V and J genes are TRBV20-1 and TRBJ2-5, with D tentatively TRBD1 (8 bases). V was cut by 4 bases and J by 4 bases, with 16 bases left in between. This CDR3 contains 14 residues. Per germline, CDR1 DFQATT and CDR2 SNEGSKA (reference sequence).

The chain uses TRBV20-1 and TRBJ2-3; 9 nucleotides agree with TRBD2. The CDR3 length is 16 residues. After removal of 6 bases from V and 4 bases from J, the junction contained 14 bases not matched to a gene. Germline V CDR1 and CDR2: DFQATT, SNEGSKA (reference sequence). Here the CDR3 reads CSAERRAGGPPDTQYF. CDR3 DNA: TGCAGTGCCGAGAGGAGGGCGGGGGGGCCTCCAGATACGCAGTATTTT.

This clonotype was picked up many times. The chain carries TRBV5-4 and TRBJ2-7, with D unresolved. The V and J ends lost 0 bases and 2 bases respectively, with 3 bases between them. The CDR3 length is 12 residues. Germline-derived CDR1 and CDR2 are SGHNT and YYREEE (reference sequence). DNA for the CDR3: TGTGCCAGCAGCTTGGGTGCCTACGAGCAGTACTTC. It specifies CASSLGAYEQYF.

This clonotype was observed a handful of times. This chain connects TRBV7-9 to TRBJ2-3; a weak D match, TRBD2 (6 bases). Trimming removed 6 bases at V and 6 bases at J, with 13 bases between. The CDR3 contains 13 residues. The germline V gene encodes CDR1 SEHNR and CDR2 FQNEAQ (reference sequence). The CDR3 protein is CASSLTGVDTQYF. DNA of the CDR3: TGTGCCAGCAGTTTGACGGGAGTGGATACGCAGTATTTT.

This clonotype was found a few times. This rearrangement joins TRBV25-1 to TRBJ1-2, with TRBD1 identical over 7 bases. Trimming took 8 bases from V and 6 from J; bases not matched to a gene: 15. The germline CDR1 and CDR2 sequences are MGHDK and SYGVNS. The CDR3 runs to 15 residues. CDR3 loop: CASQPLVGQYHGYTF. The CDR3 nucleotides are TGTGCCAGCCAGCCCTTAGTGGGACAGTACCATGGCTACACCTTC.

V is TRBV20-1 and J is TRBJ2-1; no definite D call. The CDR3 contains 10 residues. V dropped 8 bases and J dropped 4 bases, with 6 bases sitting between them. Germline-derived CDR1 and CDR2 are DFQATT and SNEGSKA (reference sequence). CDR3 in DNA: TGCAGTCTCCTTTACAATGAGCAGTTCTTC. It specifies CSLLYNEQFF.

The chain recombines TRBV15 with TRBJ2-5; 11 bases are shared with TRBD1. The germline CDR1 and CDR2 sequences are LNHNV and YYDKDF (reference sequence). Trimming cost V 0 bases and J 3 bases; bases outside gene matches: 0. This CDR3 comprises 15 residues. CDR3 residues: CATSREGQGEETQYF. CDR3 bases: TGTGCCACCAGCAGAGAGGGACAGGGGGAAGAGACCCAGTACTTC.

The chain combines TRBV19 with TRBJ2-7; a weak D match, TRBD1 (5 bases). Trimming cost V 3 bases and J 1 base, with 10 bases left between them. CDR1 and CDR2 (germline): LNHDA, SQIVND (reference sequence). The length of the CDR3 is 14 residues. The CDR3: CASSINPGSYEQYF. For the CDR3, the DNA is TGTGCCAGTAGTATTAATCCAGGGTCCTACGAGCAGTACTTC.

This clonotype was seen a handful of times. The chain is built from TRBV27 and TRBJ2-2; tentative D call: TRBD2 (5 bases). The CDR3 spans 14 residues. Germline assignment: CDR1 MNHEY and CDR2 SMNVEV (reference sequence). V was shortened by 5 bases and J by 5 bases, with 12 bases between the two germline ends. CDR3 sequence reads: CASSTGITTGELFF. CDR3 nucleotide sequence: TGTGCCAGCAGTACCGGGATAACGACCGGGGAGCTGTTTTTT.

In regard to this clonotype: At one end, the junction sequence differs from germline, possibly due to a read error. The gene calls are TRBV2 and TRBJ2-1; 8 nucleotides agree with TRBD2. This CDR3 is 15 amino acids long. Per the germline V gene, CDR1 is SNHLY and CDR2 is FYNNEI. The CDR3, as DNA: TGTGTCAGCCGCGTGGGAGAGCGGGAGAACAATGAGCAGTTCTTC. Translated, it gives CVSRVGERENNEQFF.

This clonotype was counted a few times. This chain uses TRBV18 with TRBJ2-5; D tentatively reads TRBD1 or TRBD2 (5 bases each). The germline gives CDR1 KGHSH, CDR2 LQKENI. The ends were cut back, 4 bases at V and 5 bases at J, with 20 bases in the middle. This CDR3 is 16 amino acids long. This CDR3 is CASSRTTGDGEETQYF. In DNA, the CDR3 is TGTGCCAGCTCACGCACCACAGGTGATGGGGAGGAGACCCAGTACTTC.

This clonotype was recorded at least ten times. The chain recombines TRBV2 with TRBJ1-5; 10 nucleotides agree with TRBD1. The V segment lost 8 bases and the J segment 3 bases; nucleotides outside the gene matches: 7. CDR1 and CDR2 (germline): SNHLY, FYNNEI. The CDR3 sequence is 15 residues long. The CDR3 sequence: CASLGDRGSNQPQHF. The DNA for the CDR3 is TGTGCCAGCTTGGGGGACAGGGGCTCCAATCAGCCCCAGCATTTT.

The chain recombines TRBV5-1 with TRBJ2-2; 7 nucleotides align to TRBD1. The CDR3 is made up of 14 amino acids. Germline trimming cut 5 bases from V and 3 bases from J; bases unmatched to any gene: 4. Germline V gene sequence: CDR1 SGHRS, CDR2 YFSETQ. The CDR3 sequence is CASRYDRDTGELFF. In DNA, the CDR3 is TGCGCCAGCAGATACGACAGGGACACCGGGGAGCTGTTTTTT.

This rearrangement joins TRBV2 to TRBJ2-3, with D unclear. CDR1 SNHLY and CDR2 FYNNEI come from the germline V gene. The CDR3 consists of 15 residues. Trimming stripped 1 base from V and 3 bases from J, with 11 bases between. As DNA, the CDR3 is TGTGCCAGCAGTGAAGGTAGTCCCTCTACAGATACGCAGTATTTT. It translates to CASSEGSPSTDTQYF.

The table lists this clonotype with many counts. V usage is TRBV12-3 or TRBV12-4 and J usage is TRBJ1-1; no definite D call. Deletions cut 6 bases from V and 1 base from J, with 6 bases between. The CDR3 consists of 12 residues. The CDR3 loop reads CASSFGNTEAFF. Here the CDR3 DNA reads TGTGCCAGCAGCTTTGGGAACACTGAAGCTTTCTTT.

This clonotype was seen repeatedly, ten times or more. V is TRBV4-2 and J is TRBJ2-7; a possible D gene is TRBD2 (6 bases). CDR3 length: 14 amino acids. Germline CDR1 LGHNA, CDR2 YNFKEQ. V lost 1 base to trimming and J lost 4 bases, with 11 bases between them. DNA of the CDR3: TGTGCCAGCAGCCAAGCAGGACTACTTTACGAGCAGTACTTC. Its protein is CASSQAGLLYEQYF.

This chain uses TRBV19 with TRBJ2-7; D might be TRBD1 (6 bases). Per germline, CDR1 LNHDA and CDR2 SQIVND (reference sequence). The CDR3 is 14 residues long. Deletions cut 4 bases from V and 2 bases from J, with 12 bases between. In DNA, the CDR3 is TGTGCCAGTAGTACGACAGGCAGGACCTACGAGCAGTACTTC. Its protein product is CASSTTGRTYEQYF.

This clonotype was detected many times. The chain links TRBV7-7 to TRBJ2-1; maybe TRBD2 (5 bases). This CDR3 is built from 16 residues. V lost 3 bases to trimming and J lost 4 bases, with 16 bases between them. CDR1 SSHAT and CDR2 FNYEAQ come from the germline V gene (reference sequence). The CDR3 region has the DNA TGTGCCAGCAGCTTGTCGACCGGGATACCATACAATGAGCAGTTCTTC. Its translation is CASSLSTGIPYNEQFF.

This clonotype was counted between two and nine times. V is TRBV12-3 or TRBV12-4 and J is TRBJ1-4; possible D gene TRBD1, 6 bases. The CDR3 length is 15 residues. The V and J ends lost 1 base and 7 bases respectively, with 13 bases between them. CDR3 DNA: TGTGCCAGCAGTTTAGTAGGGGGAGTGAGTGAAAAACTGTTTTTT. This gives the protein CASSLVGGVSEKLFF.

The CDR3 DNA sequence: TGCGCCAGCAGCTTGGATGGGTTAACTGGCTACACCTTC. Its translation is CASSLDGLTGYTF. The chain employs TRBV5-1 and TRBJ1-2; D not resolved. With 0 bases removed from V and 7 bases from J, the gap between germline ends came to 10 bases. Germline CDR1 reads SGHRS; CDR2 reads YFSETQ. The CDR3 covers 13 residues.

This clonotype was observed at least ten times. The chain recombines TRBV4-3 with TRBJ1-1; D is undetermined. Germline-derived CDR1 and CDR2 are LGHNA and YSLEER. The CDR3 is 14 residues long. V lost 0 bases and J lost 2, with 7 bases in between. CDR3: CASSQEGSNTEAFF. The CDR3 coding sequence is TGCGCCAGCAGCCAAGAAGGATCCAACACTGAAGCTTTCTTT.

The V gene is TRBV20-1, the J gene TRBJ2-3, with TRBD2 matching over 8 bases. V shed 5 bases, J shed 3 bases, and the junction held 7 bases outside the gene matches. Germline V lookup: CDR1 DFQATT, CDR2 SNEGSKA (reference sequence). CDR3 length equals 14 residues. The CDR3 region has the DNA TGCAGTGCTCTGCGGGGGGCCGGAACAGATACGCAGTATTTT. It is translated as CSALRGAGTDTQYF.

The rearrangement links TRBV19 to TRBJ1-6; D ambiguous. Per germline, CDR1 LNHDA and CDR2 SQIVND (reference sequence). This CDR3 is 14 amino acids long. Between the trimmed V and J ends, which lost 0 bases and 8 bases, there was a span of 8 bases. The CDR3: CASSIDRGYSPLHF. The CDR3 bases are TGTGCCAGTAGTATAGACCGGGGTTATTCACCCCTCCACTTT. Full variable domain (missing parts from reference TRBV19 and TRBJ1-6): DGGITQSPKYLFRKEGQNVTLSCEQNLNHDAMYWYRQDPGQGLRLIYYSQIVNDFQKGDIAEGYSVSREKKESFPLTVTSAQKNPTAFYLCASSIDRGYSPLHFGNGTRLTVT.

V is TRBV20-1 and J is TRBJ1-5; a weak D match, TRBD1 (5 bases). V was clipped by 5 bases and J by 7 bases, with 15 bases between them. The V gene's germline CDR1 is DFQATT and CDR2 SNEGSKA (reference sequence). This CDR3 spans 13 amino acids. In DNA, the CDR3 is TGCAGTGCTTGCGACCAGGGATACCAGCCCCAGCATTTT. It yields the protein CSACDQGYQPQHF.

The CDR3 DNA reads as TGCAGCGTTGTAGGGCTAGCGGGAGGTGAGCAGTACTTC. This gives the protein CSVVGLAGGEQYF. The chain has TRBV29-1 and TRBJ2-7; 11 positions agree with TRBD2. In germline, CDR1 is SQVTM, CDR2 ANQGSEA. Germline trimming cut 4 bases from V and 7 bases from J; bases unmatched to any gene: 6. The CDR3 sequence is 13 residues long.

This clonotype was observed many times. This rearrangement joins TRBV13 to TRBJ1-2; 7 positions agree with TRBD1. The CDR3 has 14 amino acids. J lost 5 bases, V lost 1 base, and 4 bases had no gene match. Germline CDR1 is PRHDT and CDR2 is FYEKMQ (reference sequence). CDR3 residues: CASSLDRGLYGYTF. The DNA for the CDR3 is TGTGCCAGCAGCTTAGACAGGGGACTTTATGGCTACACCTTC.

The genes are TRBV2 and TRBJ1-5, with D perhaps TRBD1 (6 bases). Looked up from germline, CDR1 is SNHLY and CDR2 is FYNNEI. The CDR3 is 15 residues long. Trimming left V 3 bases short and J 4 bases short, with 13 bases between. The CDR3, as DNA: TGTGCCAGCAGTGAGCGGCCAGGGGTTAATCAGCCCCAGCATTTT. Protein product: CASSERPGVNQPQHF.

As for this clonotype: At one of its ends the junction is not consistent with the germline gene, which may arise from a read error. The gene calls are TRBV2 and TRBJ2-5; TRBD1 might be the D (6 bases). The CDR3 extends over 13 amino acids. Germline V gives CDR1 SNHLY, CDR2 FYNNEI. CDR3 coding DNA: TGTGCCGGCAGTTTATCAGGGGCGGAGACCCAGTACTTC. This sequence encodes CAGSLSGAETQYF.